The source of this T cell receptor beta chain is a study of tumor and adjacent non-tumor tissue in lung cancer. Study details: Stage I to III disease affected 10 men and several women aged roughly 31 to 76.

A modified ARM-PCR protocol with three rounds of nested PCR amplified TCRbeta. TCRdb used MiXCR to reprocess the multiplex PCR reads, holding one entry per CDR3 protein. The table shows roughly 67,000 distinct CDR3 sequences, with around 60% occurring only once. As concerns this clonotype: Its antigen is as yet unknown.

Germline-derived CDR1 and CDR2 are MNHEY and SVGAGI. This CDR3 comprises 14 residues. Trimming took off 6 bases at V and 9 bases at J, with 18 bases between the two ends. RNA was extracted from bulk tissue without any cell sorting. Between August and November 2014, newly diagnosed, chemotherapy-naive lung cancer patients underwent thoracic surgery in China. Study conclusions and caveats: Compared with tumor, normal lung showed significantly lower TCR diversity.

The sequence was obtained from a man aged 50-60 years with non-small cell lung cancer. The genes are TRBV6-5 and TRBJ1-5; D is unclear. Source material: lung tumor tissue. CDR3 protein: CASSRLVGGRPQHF. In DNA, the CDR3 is TGTGCCAGCAGCCGCCTCGTGGGCGGTCGGCCCCAGCATTTT.